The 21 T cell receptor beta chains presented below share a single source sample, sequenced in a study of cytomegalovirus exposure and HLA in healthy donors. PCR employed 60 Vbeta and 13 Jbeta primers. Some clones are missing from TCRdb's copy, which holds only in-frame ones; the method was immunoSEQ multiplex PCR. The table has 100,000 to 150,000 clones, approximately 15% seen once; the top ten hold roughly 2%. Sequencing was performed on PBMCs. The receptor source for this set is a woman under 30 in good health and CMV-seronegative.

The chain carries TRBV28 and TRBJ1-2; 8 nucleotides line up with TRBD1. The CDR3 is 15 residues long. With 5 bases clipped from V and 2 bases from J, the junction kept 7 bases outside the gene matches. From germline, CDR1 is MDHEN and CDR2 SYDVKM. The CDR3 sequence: CASSGGGQVNYGYTF. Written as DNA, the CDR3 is TGTGCCAGCAGTGGGGGGGGACAGGTGAACTATGGCTACACCTTC.

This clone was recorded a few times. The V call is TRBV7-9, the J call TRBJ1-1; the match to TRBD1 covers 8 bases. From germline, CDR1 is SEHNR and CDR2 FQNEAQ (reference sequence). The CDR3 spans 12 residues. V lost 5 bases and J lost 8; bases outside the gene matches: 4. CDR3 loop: CASSAGTGEAFF. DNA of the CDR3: TGTGCCAGCAGCGCCGGGACAGGAGAAGCTTTCTTT.

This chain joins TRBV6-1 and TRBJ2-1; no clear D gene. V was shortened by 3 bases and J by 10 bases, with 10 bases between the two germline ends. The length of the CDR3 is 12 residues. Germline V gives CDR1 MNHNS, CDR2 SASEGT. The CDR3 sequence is CASSDSVWEQFF. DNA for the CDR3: TGTGCCAGCAGTGACAGTGTCTGGGAGCAGTTCTTC.

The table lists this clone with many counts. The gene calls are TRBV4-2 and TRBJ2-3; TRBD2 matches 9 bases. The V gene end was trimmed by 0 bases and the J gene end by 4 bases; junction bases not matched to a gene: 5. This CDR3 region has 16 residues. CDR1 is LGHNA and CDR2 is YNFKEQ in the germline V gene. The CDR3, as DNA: TGTGCCAGCAGCCAAGAGCGGGGGGGCGGGCCAGATACGCAGTATTTT. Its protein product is CASSQERGGGPDTQYF.

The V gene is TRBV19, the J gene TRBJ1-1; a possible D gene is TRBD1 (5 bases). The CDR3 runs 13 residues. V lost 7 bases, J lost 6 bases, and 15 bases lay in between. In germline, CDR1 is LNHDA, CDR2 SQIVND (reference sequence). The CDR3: CASTPRAGAEAFF. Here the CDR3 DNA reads TGTGCCAGTACCCCCAGAGCGGGGGCTGAAGCTTTCTTT.

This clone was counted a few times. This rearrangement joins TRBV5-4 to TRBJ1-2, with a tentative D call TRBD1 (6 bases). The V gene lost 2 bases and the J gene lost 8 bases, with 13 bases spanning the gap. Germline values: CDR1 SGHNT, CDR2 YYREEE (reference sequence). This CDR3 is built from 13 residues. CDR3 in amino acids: CASSFQGYQGYTF. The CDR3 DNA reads TGTGCCAGCAGCTTCCAGGGGTATCAAGGCTACACCTTC.

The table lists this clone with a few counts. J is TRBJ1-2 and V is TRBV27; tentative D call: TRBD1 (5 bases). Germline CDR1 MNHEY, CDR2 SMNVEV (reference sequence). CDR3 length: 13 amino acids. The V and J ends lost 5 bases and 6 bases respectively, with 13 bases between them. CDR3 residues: CASSPTVSNGYTF. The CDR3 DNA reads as TGTGCCAGCAGTCCGACAGTCAGCAATGGCTACACCTTC.

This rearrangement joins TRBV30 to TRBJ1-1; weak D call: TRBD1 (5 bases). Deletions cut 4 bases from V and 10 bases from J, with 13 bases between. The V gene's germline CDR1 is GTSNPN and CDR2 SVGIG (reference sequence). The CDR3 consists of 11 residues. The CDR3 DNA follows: TGTGCCTGGACCGGGGGGGGAGCAGCTTTCTTT. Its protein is CAWTGGGAAFF.

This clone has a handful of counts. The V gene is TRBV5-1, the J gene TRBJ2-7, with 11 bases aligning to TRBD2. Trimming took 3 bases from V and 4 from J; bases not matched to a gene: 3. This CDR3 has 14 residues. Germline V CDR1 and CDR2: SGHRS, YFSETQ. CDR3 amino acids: CASSSLAGGYEQYF. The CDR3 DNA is TGCGCCAGCAGCTCCCTAGCGGGAGGTTACGAGCAGTACTTC.

CDR3 nucleotide sequence: TGTGCCAGCAGCCCCGGCCCAAGACAGGGTAATCAGCCCCAGCATTTT. Its protein is CASSPGPRQGNQPQHF. This chain links TRBV9 with TRBJ1-5; 7 bases map to TRBD1. CDR3 length equals 16 residues. Losses at the gene ends were 4 bases for V and 4 bases for J; bases not matched to a gene: 11. The germline V gene encodes CDR1 SGDLS and CDR2 YYNGEE. Combining the CDR3 with reference TRBV9 and TRBJ1-5 gives the whole variable domain DSGVTQTPKHLITATGQRVTLRCSPRSGDLSVYWYQQSLDQGLQFLIQYYNGEERAKGNILERFSAQQFPDLHSELNLSSLELGDSALYFCASSPGPRQGNQPQHFGDGTRLSIL.

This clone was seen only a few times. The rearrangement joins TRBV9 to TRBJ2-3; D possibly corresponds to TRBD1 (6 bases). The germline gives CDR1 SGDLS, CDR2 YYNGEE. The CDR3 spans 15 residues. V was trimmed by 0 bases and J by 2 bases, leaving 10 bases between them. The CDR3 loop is CASSVAGQPTDTQYF. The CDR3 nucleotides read TGTGCCAGCAGCGTAGCGGGACAACCCACAGATACGCAGTATTTT. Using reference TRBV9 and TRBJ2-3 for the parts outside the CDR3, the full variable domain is DSGVTQTPKHLITATGQRVTLRCSPRSGDLSVYWYQQSLDQGLQFLIQYYNGEERAKGNILERFSAQQFPDLHSELNLSSLELGDSALYFCASSVAGQPTDTQYFGPGTRLTVL.

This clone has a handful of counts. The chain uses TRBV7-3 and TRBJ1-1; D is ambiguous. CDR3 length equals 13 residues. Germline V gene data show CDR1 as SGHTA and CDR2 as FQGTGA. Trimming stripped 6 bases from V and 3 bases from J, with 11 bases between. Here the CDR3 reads CASSYNRDTEAFF. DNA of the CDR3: TGTGCCAGCAGTTATAATCGGGACACTGAAGCTTTCTTT.

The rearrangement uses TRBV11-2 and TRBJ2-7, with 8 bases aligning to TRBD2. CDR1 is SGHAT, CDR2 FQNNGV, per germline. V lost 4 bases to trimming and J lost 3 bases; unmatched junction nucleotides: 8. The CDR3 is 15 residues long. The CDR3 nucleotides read TGTGCCAGCAGCTCATTAGCGGGGTTGGACTACGAGCAGTACTTC. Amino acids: CASSSLAGLDYEQYF.

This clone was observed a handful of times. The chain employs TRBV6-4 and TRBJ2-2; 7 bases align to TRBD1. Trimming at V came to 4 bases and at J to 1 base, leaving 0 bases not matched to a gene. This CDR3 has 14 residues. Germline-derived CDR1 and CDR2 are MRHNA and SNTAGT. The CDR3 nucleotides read TGTGCCAGCAGTGGGACAGGGAACACCGGGGAGCTGTTTTTT. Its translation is CASSGTGNTGELFF.

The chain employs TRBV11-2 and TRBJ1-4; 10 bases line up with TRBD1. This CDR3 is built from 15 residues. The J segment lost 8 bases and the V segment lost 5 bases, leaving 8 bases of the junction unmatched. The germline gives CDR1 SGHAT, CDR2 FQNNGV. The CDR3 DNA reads TGTGCCAGCAGCACGTGGGACAGGGGAAGCGAAAAACTGTTTTTT. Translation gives CASSTWDRGSEKLFF. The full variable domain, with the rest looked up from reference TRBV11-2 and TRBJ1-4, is EAGVAQSPRYKIIEKRQSVAFWCNPISGHATLYWYQQILGQGPKLLIQFQNNGVVDDSQLPKDRFSAERLKGVDSTLKIQPAKLEDSAVYLCASSTWDRGSEKLFFGSGTQLSVL.

The CDR3 spells CASSPQGARYEQYF. The DNA for the CDR3 is TGTGCCAGCTCACCACAGGGGGCGCGCTACGAGCAGTACTTC. This chain connects TRBV18 to TRBJ2-7; 7 bases agree with TRBD1. CDR3 length equals 14 residues. Trimming removed 1 base from V and 3 bases from J; junction bases left unmatched: 3. Germline loops: CDR1 KGHSH, CDR2 LQKENI.

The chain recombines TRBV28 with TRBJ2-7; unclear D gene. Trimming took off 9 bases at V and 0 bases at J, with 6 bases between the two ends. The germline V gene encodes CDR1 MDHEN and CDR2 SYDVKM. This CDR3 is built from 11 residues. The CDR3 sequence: CARRTSYEQYF. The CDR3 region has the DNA TGTGCCAGGAGAACCTCCTACGAGCAGTACTTC.

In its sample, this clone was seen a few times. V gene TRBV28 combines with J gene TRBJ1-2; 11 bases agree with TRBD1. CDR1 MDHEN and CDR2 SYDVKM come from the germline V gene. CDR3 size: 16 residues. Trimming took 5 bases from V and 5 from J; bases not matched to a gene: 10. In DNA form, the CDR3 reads TGTGCCAGCAGTATCGTAGGGGACAGGGGGTGGTATGGCTACACCTTC. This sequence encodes CASSIVGDRGWYGYTF.

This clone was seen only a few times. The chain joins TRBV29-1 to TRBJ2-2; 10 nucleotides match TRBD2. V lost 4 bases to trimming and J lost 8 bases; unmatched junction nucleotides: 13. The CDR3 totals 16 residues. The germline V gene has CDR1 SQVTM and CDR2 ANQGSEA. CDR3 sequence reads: CSVVGALAGVGGELFF. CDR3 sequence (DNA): TGCAGCGTTGTGGGAGCCCTAGCGGGAGTCGGGGGGGAGCTGTTTTTT.

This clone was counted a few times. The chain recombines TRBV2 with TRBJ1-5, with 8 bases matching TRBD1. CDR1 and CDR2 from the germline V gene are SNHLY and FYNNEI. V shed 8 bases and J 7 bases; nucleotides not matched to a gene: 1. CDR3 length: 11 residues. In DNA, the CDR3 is TGTGCCAGCGGACAGGGACAGCCCCAGCATTTT. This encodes CASGQGQPQHF.

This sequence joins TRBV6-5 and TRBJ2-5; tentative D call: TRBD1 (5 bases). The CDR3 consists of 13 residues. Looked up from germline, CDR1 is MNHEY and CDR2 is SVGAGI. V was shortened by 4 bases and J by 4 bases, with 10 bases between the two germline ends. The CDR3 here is CASSSRVSETQYF. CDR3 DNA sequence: TGTGCCAGCAGTTCCAGGGTTTCAGAGACCCAGTACTTC.